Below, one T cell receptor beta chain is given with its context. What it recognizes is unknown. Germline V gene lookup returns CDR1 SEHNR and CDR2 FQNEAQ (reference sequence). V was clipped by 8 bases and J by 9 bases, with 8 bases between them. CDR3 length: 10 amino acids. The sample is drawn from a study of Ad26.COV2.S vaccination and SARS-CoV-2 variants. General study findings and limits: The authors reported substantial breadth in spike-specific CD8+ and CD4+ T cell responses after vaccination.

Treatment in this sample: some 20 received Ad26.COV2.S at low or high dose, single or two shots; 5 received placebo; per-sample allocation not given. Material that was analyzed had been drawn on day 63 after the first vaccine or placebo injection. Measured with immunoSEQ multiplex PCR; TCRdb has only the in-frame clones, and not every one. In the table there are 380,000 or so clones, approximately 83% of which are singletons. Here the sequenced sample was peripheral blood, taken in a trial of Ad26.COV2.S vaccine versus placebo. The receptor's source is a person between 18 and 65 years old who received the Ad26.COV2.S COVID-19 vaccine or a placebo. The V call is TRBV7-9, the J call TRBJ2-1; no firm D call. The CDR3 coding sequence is TGTGCCAGCCGGTCAGGTGAGCAGTTCTTC. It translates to CASRSGEQFF.